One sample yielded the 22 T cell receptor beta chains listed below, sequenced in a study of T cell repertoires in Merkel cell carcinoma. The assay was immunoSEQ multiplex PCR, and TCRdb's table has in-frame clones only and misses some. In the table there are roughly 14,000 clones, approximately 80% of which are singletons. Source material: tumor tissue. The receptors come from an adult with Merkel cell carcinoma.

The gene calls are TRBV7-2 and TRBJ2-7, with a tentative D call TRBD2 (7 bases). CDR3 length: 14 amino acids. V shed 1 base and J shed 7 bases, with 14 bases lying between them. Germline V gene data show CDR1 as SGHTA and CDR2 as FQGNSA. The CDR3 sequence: CASSLERGGVEQYF. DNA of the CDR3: TGTGCCAGCAGCTTAGAGAGGGGGGGAGTGGAGCAGTACTTC.

CDR3 sequence reads: CASSRGMQLTF. For the CDR3, the DNA is TGTGCCAGCTCGCGTGGGATGCAGCTTACCTTC. The V gene is TRBV19, the J gene TRBJ1-2; D is ambiguous. Trimming removed 9 bases from V and 14 bases from J, with 19 bases in between. This CDR3 contains 11 residues. CDR1 and CDR2 (germline): LNHDA, SQIVND (reference sequence).

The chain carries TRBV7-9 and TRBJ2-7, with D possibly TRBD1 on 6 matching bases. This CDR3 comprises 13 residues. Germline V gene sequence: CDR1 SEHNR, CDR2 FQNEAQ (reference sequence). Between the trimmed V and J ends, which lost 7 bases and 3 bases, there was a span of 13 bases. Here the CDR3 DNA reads TGTGCCAGCACCCGGGACATCTTCTACGAGCAGTACTTC. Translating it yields CASTRDIFYEQYF.

CDR3 sequence reads: CASSMGPEARDTQYF. The CDR3 region has the DNA TGTGCCAGTAGTATGGGTCCTGAAGCCCGGGATACGCAGTATTTT. The chain links TRBV19 to TRBJ2-3; D ambiguous. V lost 3 bases to trimming and J lost 6 bases, with 16 bases between them. Germline assignment: CDR1 LNHDA and CDR2 SQIVND (reference sequence). The CDR3 has 15 amino acids.

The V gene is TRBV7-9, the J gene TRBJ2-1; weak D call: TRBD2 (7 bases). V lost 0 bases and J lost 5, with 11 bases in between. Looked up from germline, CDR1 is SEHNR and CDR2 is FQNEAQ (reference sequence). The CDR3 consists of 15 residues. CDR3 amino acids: CASSLAGGHNNEQFF. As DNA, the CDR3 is TGTGCCAGCAGCTTAGCGGGGGGGCATAACAATGAGCAGTTCTTC.

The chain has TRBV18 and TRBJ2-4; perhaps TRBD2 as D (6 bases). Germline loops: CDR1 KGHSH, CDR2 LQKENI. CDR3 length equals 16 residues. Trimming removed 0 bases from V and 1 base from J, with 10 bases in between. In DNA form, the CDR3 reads TGTGCCAGCTCACCACCCCTTGGGGGGGCCAAAAACATTCAGTACTTC. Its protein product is CASSPPLGGAKNIQYF.

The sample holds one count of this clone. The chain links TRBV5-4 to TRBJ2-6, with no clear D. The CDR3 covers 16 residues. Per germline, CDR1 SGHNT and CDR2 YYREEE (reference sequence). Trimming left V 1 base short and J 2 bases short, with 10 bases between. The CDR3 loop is CASSLKQLAGANVLTF. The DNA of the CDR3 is TGTGCCAGCAGCTTGAAGCAATTGGCTGGGGCCAACGTCCTGACTTTC. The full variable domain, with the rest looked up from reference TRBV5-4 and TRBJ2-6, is ETGVTQSPTHLIKTRGQQVTLRCSSQSGHNTVSWYQQALGQGPQFIFQYYREEENGRGNFPPRFSGLQFPNYSSELNVNALELDDSALYLCASSLKQLAGANVLTFGAGSRLTVL.

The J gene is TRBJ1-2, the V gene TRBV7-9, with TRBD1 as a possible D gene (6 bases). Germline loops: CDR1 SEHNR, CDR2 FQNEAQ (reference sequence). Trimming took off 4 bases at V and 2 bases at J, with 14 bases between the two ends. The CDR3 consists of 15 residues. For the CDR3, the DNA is TGTGCCAGCAGCTCGACAGGAAAGGGGAACTATGGCTACACCTTC. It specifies CASSSTGKGNYGYTF.

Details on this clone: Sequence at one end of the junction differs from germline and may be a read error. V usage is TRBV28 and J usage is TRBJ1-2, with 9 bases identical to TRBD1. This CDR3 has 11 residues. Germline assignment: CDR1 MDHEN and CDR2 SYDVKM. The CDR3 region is CASSVDRGLNF. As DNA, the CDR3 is TGTGCCTCCTCCGTGGACAGGGGCCTTAACTTC.

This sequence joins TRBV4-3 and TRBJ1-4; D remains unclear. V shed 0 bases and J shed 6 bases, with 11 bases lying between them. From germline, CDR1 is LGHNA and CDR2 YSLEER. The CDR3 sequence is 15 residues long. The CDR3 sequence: CASSQDGILDEKLFF. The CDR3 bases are TGCGCCAGCAGCCAAGACGGAATATTGGATGAAAAACTGTTTTTT.

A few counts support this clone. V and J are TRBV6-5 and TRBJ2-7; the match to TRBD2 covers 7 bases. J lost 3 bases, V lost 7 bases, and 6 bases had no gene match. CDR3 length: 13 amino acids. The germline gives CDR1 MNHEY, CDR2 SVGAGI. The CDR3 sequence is CASIGGSLYEQYF. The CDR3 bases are TGTGCCAGCATCGGGGGGTCTCTCTACGAGCAGTACTTC.

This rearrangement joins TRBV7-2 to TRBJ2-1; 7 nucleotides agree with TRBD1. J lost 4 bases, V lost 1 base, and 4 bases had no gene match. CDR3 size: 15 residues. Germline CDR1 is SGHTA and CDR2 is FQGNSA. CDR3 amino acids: CASSLDQGVYNEQFF. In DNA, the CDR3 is TGTGCCAGCAGCTTAGACCAGGGGGTATACAATGAGCAGTTCTTC. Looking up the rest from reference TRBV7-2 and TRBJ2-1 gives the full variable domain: GAGVSQSPSNKVTEKGKDVELRCDPISGHTALYWYRQSLGQGLEFLIYFQGNSAPDKSGLPSDRFSAERTGGSVSTLTIQRTQQEDSAVYLCASSLDQGVYNEQFFGPGTRLTVL.

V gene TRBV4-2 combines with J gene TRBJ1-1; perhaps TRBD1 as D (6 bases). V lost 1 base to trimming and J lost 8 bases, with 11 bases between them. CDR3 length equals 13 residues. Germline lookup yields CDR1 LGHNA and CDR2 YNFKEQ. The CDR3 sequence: CASSQAVTGEAFF. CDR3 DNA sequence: TGTGCCAGCAGCCAAGCCGTGACAGGCGAAGCTTTCTTT.

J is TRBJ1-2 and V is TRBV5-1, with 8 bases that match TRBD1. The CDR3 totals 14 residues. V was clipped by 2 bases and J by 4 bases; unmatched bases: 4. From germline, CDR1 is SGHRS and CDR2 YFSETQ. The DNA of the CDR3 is TGCGCCAGCAGCTTTCAGGGGGCGCGCTATGGCTACACCTTC. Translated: CASSFQGARYGYTF.

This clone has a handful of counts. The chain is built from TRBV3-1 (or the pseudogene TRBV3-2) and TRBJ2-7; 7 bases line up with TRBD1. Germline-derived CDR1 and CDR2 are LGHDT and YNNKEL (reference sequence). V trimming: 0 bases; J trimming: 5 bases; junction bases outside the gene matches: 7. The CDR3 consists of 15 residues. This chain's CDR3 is CASSQDTQGINEQYF. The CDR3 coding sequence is TGTGCCAGCAGCCAAGATACACAGGGGATCAACGAGCAGTACTTC.

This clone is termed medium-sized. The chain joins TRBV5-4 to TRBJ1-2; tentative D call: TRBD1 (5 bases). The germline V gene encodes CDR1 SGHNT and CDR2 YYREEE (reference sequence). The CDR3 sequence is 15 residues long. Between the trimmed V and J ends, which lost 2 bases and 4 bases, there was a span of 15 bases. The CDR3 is CASSLGQTGAYGYTF. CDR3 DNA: TGTGCCAGCAGCTTAGGTCAAACCGGGGCCTATGGCTACACCTTC.

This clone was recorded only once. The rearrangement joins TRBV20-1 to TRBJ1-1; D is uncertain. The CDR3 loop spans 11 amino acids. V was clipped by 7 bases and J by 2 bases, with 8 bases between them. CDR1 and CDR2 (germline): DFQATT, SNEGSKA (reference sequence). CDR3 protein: CSGPGNTEAFF. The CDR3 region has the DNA TGCAGTGGACCGGGTAACACTGAAGCTTTCTTT.

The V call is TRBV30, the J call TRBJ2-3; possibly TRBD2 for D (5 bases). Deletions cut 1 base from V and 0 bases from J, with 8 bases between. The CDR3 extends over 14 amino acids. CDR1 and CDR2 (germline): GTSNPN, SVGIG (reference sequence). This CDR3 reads CAWSELASTDTQYF. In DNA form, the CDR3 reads TGTGCCTGGAGTGAATTAGCGAGCACAGATACGCAGTATTTT.

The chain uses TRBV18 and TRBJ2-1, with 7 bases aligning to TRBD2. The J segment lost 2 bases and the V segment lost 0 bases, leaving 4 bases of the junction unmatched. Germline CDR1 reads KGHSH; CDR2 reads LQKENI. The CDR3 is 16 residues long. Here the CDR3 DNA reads TGTGCCAGCTCACCACCAGGGACTATCACCTACAATGAGCAGTTCTTC. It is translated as CASSPPGTITYNEQFF.

CDR3 sequence: CASSSTPEWSGGPNYGYTF. CDR3 bases: TGTGCCAGCAGCTCCACCCCGGAATGGTCAGGGGGCCCGAACTATGGCTACACCTTC. V gene TRBV5-5 combines with J gene TRBJ1-2; TRBD1 matches at 8 bases. Germline trimming cut 3 bases from V and 2 bases from J; bases unmatched to any gene: 18. Germline assignment: CDR1 SGHKS and CDR2 YYEKEE (reference sequence). This CDR3 comprises 19 residues.

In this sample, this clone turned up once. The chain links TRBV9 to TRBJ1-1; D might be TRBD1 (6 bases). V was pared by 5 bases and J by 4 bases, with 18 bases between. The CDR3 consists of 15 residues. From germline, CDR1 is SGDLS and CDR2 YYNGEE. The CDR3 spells CASSQLTGLATEAFF. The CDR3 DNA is TGTGCCAGCAGTCAACTCACAGGGCTCGCCACTGAAGCTTTCTTT.

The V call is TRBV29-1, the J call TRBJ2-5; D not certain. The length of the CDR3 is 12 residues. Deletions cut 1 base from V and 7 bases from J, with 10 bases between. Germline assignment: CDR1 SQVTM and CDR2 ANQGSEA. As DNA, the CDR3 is TGCAGCGTTGAAGTGGGATGGGGGACCCAGTACTTC. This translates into CSVEVGWGTQYF.